Below are 32 T cell receptor beta chains sequenced from a single sample in a study of identical twins' blood T cells. TCRdb re-analysed the 5' RACE reads in MiXCR, keeping a single row per CDR3 protein. Found here are fewer than 450,000 distinct CDR3 sequences, about 28% of them singletons; the top ten hold around 5.6%. Specimen: PBMCs. The origin of the receptors is a woman aged 18-49 years in good health.

Worth noting for this clonotype: A read error may produce the germline difference seen at one junction end. The J gene is TRBJ2-3, the V gene TRBV10-3; D remains ambiguous. The CDR3 is 13 amino acids. CDR1 is ENHRY and CDR2 is SYGVKD in the germline V gene. Written as DNA, the CDR3 is TGTGCCATCAGTGACTCTTACACAGATACGCTGTATTTT. It translates to CAISDSYTDTLYF.

This clonotype came up a few times. The V and J genes are TRBV18 and TRBJ1-1; D perhaps matches TRBD1 (6 bases). Trimming removed 6 bases from V and 6 bases from J, with 23 bases in between. This CDR3 has 16 amino acids. Germline V gives CDR1 KGHSH, CDR2 LQKENI. The CDR3: CASSPRGGNTVPEAFF. CDR3 DNA: TGTGCCAGCTCCCCTAGGGGGGGAAACACTGTCCCTGAAGCTTTCTTT.

This clonotype has a handful of counts. The CDR3 nucleotides are TGTGCCAGTAGGGACAGGGGGAGAGGCTATGGCTACACCTTC. Protein sequence: CASRDRGRGYGYTF. V gene TRBV2 combines with J gene TRBJ1-2; the match to TRBD1 covers 11 bases. The CDR3 sequence is 14 residues long. The junction had 7 bases not matched to a gene; V was cut back by 9 bases and J by 4 bases. Germline loops: CDR1 SNHLY, CDR2 FYNNEI.

On this clonotype: A much larger clone sits a single nucleotide away, making a read error possible. This chain uses TRBV20-1 with TRBJ1-1, with D tentatively TRBD1 (6 bases). Germline loops: CDR1 DFQATT, CDR2 SNEGSKA (reference sequence). This CDR3 has 13 residues. Trimming removed 7 bases from V and 2 bases from J, with 14 bases in between. The CDR3 sequence is CSVTQGGNTEAFF. The CDR3 nucleotides read TGCAGTGTCACACAGGGAGGAAACACTGAAGCTTTCTTT.

With regard to this clonotype: Given the absence of the conserved phenylalanine or tryptophan at the CDR3 end, a read error is likely. The chain joins TRBV7-2 to TRBJ2-2; D may be TRBD2 (6 bases). V was clipped by 3 bases and J by 1 base, with 6 bases between them. CDR1 and CDR2 from the germline V gene are SGHTA and FQGNSA. The CDR3 loop spans 14 amino acids. The DNA for the CDR3 is TGTGCCAGCAGCTTTAGCGGGAACACCGGGGAGCTGTTTTGT. This encodes CASSFSGNTGELFC.

V and J are TRBV5-1 and TRBJ1-1, with D maybe TRBD1 (5 bases). Germline CDR1 SGHRS, CDR2 YFSETQ. The V end was cut by 0 bases, the J end by 6 bases, with 21 bases between. CDR3 length equals 17 residues. CDR3 region: CASSLVPPGSGFAEAFF. The CDR3 nucleotides are TGCGCCAGCAGCTTGGTCCCGCCAGGGAGTGGTTTCGCTGAAGCTTTCTTT. The whole variable domain, filled in from reference TRBV5-1 and TRBJ1-1, reads KAGVTQTPRYLIKTRGQQVTLSCSPISGHRSVSWYQQTPGQGLQFLFEYFSETQRNKGNFPGRFSGRQFSNSRSEMNVSTLELGDSALYLCASSLVPPGSGFAEAFFGQGTRLTVV.

This clonotype was seen a handful of times. V is TRBV19 and J is TRBJ1-1; D remains ambiguous. Germline V lookup: CDR1 LNHDA, CDR2 SQIVND (reference sequence). CDR3 length: 15 amino acids. V lost 7 bases and J lost 3, with 18 bases in between. The CDR3 nucleotides are TGTGCCAGTACCCCGAGCCCAGGTTCTGACACTGAAGCTTTCTTT. This encodes CASTPSPGSDTEAFF.

This chain links TRBV7-8 with TRBJ2-3, with 7 bases aligning to TRBD2. The length of the CDR3 is 16 residues. After removal of 1 base from V and 1 base from J, the junction contained 5 bases not matched to a gene. The germline gives CDR1 SGHVS, CDR2 FQNEAQ. The CDR3 sequence is CASSLVRTSGTDTQYF. In DNA form, the CDR3 reads TGTGCCAGCAGCTTAGTCCGAACTAGCGGCACAGATACGCAGTATTTT. Looking up the rest from reference TRBV7-8 and TRBJ2-3 gives the full variable domain: GAGVSQSPRYKVAKRGQDVALRCDPISGHVSLFWYQQALGQGPEFLTYFQNEAQLDKSGLPSDRFFAERPEGSVSTLKIQRTQQEDSAVYLCASSLVRTSGTDTQYFGPGTRLTVL.

This clonotype occurred a few times. This rearrangement joins TRBV20-1 to TRBJ1-2; 9 nucleotides line up with TRBD1. Germline V gene sequence: CDR1 DFQATT, CDR2 SNEGSKA (reference sequence). V dropped 6 bases and J dropped 2; count of bases not matched to a gene: 7. CDR3 size: 14 residues. The CDR3 spells CSAFHRGQNYGYTF. The CDR3 coding sequence is TGCAGTGCGTTTCACAGGGGGCAAAACTATGGCTACACCTTC.

The rearrangement links TRBV6-1 to TRBJ1-3, with 7 bases matching TRBD1. The CDR3 has 14 residues. The ends lost 6 bases at V and 5 bases at J; junction bases unmatched: 7. Germline assignment: CDR1 MNHNS and CDR2 SASEGT. CDR3 coding DNA: TGTGCCAGCAGGCCCGGGACAGCCAGAAACACCATATATTTT. Residues: CASRPGTARNTIYF.

This clonotype has just a few counts. The chain uses TRBV29-1 and TRBJ1-1; 7 bases are a match to TRBD1. Germline V CDR1 and CDR2: SQVTM, ANQGSEA. The CDR3 sequence is 13 residues long. V dropped 5 bases and J dropped 5; count of bases not matched to a gene: 8. The CDR3 here is CSVQTGDGTEAFF. CDR3 nucleotides: TGCAGCGTTCAAACAGGGGACGGGACTGAAGCTTTCTTT.

On this clonotype: Its ends do not fully match the called genes, so a read error is possible. CDR3 in amino acids: CANSLALGTDTQYF. Written as DNA, the CDR3 is TGCGCCAACAGCTTGGCTTTGGGCACAGATACGCAGTATTTT. The chain employs TRBV5-1 and TRBJ2-3, with D uncertain. The CDR3 runs to 14 residues. Germline V gene lookup returns CDR1 SGHRS and CDR2 YFSETQ.

This chain links TRBV19 with TRBJ1-5; D is ambiguous. The germline V gene has CDR1 LNHDA and CDR2 SQIVND (reference sequence). The CDR3 has 13 amino acids. The V end was cut by 4 bases, the J end by 6 bases, with 10 bases between. CDR3 sequence: CASSKWHLQPQHF. The CDR3 DNA is TGTGCCAGTAGTAAGTGGCATCTTCAGCCCCAGCATTTT.

This chain uses TRBV2 with TRBJ1-1, with 12 bases matching TRBD1. Germline V lookup: CDR1 SNHLY, CDR2 FYNNEI. This CDR3 has 14 residues. After removal of 8 bases from V and 7 bases from J, the junction contained 8 bases not matched to a gene. The CDR3 bases are TGTGCCAGCGGGACAGGGGGCGCGGTTGTTGAAGCTTTCTTT. This sequence encodes CASGTGGAVVEAFF. Full variable domain (rest looked up from reference TRBV2 and TRBJ1-1): EPEVTQTPSHQVTQMGQEVILRCVPISNHLYFYWYRQILGQKVEFLVSFYNNEISEKSEIFDDQFSVERPDGSNFTLKIRSTKLEDSAMYFCASGTGGAVVEAFFGQGTRLTVV.

The chain combines TRBV19 with TRBJ1-4; D is ambiguous. The V end was cut by 3 bases, the J end by 6 bases, with 8 bases between. CDR3 length: 13 residues. The germline CDR1 and CDR2 sequences are LNHDA and SQIVND (reference sequence). Written as DNA, the CDR3 is TGTGCCAGTAGTATCGGCATTTATGAAAAACTGTTTTTT. Protein sequence: CASSIGIYEKLFF.

The chain couples TRBV2 to TRBJ1-2; the match to TRBD1 covers 10 bases. Germline values: CDR1 SNHLY, CDR2 FYNNEI. V shed 5 bases, J shed 5 bases, and the junction held 8 bases outside the gene matches. This CDR3 spans 15 amino acids. This CDR3 reads CASSPQGQGGYGYTF. The CDR3 nucleotides are TGTGCCAGCAGTCCCCAAGGACAGGGGGGTTATGGCTACACCTTC.

In this sample, this clonotype turned up a few times. The chain is built from TRBV7-9 and TRBJ2-3; a possible D gene is TRBD1 (6 bases). V shed 8 bases and J shed 2 bases, with 14 bases lying between them. CDR1 is SEHNR, CDR2 FQNEAQ, per germline (reference sequence). CDR3 length: 14 amino acids. DNA of the CDR3: TGTGCCAGCGCCACAACAGGGTCCACAGATACGCAGTATTTT. Its protein product is CASATTGSTDTQYF.

This chain uses TRBV7-9 with TRBJ1-3; 8 bases align to TRBD1. CDR1 and CDR2 (germline): SEHNR, FQNEAQ (reference sequence). Germline trimming cut 5 bases from V and 2 bases from J; bases unmatched to any gene: 14. This CDR3 spans 18 amino acids. The CDR3 sequence: CASSLRSTGALTGNTIYF. In DNA form, the CDR3 reads TGTGCCAGCAGCCTCCGGTCGACAGGGGCACTTACTGGAAACACCATATATTTT. Combining the CDR3 with reference TRBV7-9 and TRBJ1-3 gives the whole variable domain DTGVSQNPRHKITKRGQNVTFRCDPISEHNRLYWYRQTLGQGPEFLTYFQNEAQLEKSRLLSDRFSAERPKGSFSTLEIQRTEQGDSAMYLCASSLRSTGALTGNTIYFGEGSWLTVV.

The chain joins TRBV20-1 to TRBJ2-1, with D uncertain. V was pared by 6 bases and J by 0 bases, with 15 bases between. This CDR3 has 15 amino acids. CDR1 is DFQATT, CDR2 SNEGSKA, per germline (reference sequence). Here the CDR3 DNA reads TGCAGTGCATGTCACCCCGTGAGCTCCTACAATGAGCAGTTCTTC. Encoded protein: CSACHPVSSYNEQFF.

This clonotype was seen ten or more times. The gene calls are TRBV7-8 and TRBJ1-5; 10 nucleotides agree with TRBD1. CDR3 length equals 20 residues. CDR1 and CDR2 from the germline V gene are SGHVS and FQNEAQ. Germline trimming cut 5 bases from V and 0 bases from J; bases unmatched to any gene: 16. CDR3 residues: CASSPIPPGQGRYSNQPQHF. In DNA form, the CDR3 reads TGTGCCAGCAGCCCCATCCCTCCGGGACAGGGGAGATATAGCAATCAGCCCCAGCATTTT.

In its sample, this clonotype was seen many times. The chain carries TRBV3-1 and TRBJ1-1, with D perhaps TRBD1 (5 bases). The CDR3 sequence is 17 residues long. The V end lost 1 base, the J end lost 4 bases, and 19 bases lay between the germline ends. Germline V gene sequence: CDR1 LGHDT, CDR2 YNNKEL (reference sequence). CDR3 residues: CASSQAHRSGGSTEAFF. CDR3 bases: TGTGCCAGCAGCCAAGCCCACAGAAGCGGGGGGAGCACTGAAGCTTTCTTT.

This clonotype has a count of ten or more. The germline gene is not matched at one end of the junction; a read error may be the cause. The chain employs TRBV5-1 and TRBJ2-2; weak D call: TRBD1 (5 bases). Germline CDR1 SGHRS, CDR2 YFSETQ. The CDR3 totals 13 residues. DNA of the CDR3: TGTGCCAGCAGGGCCGGAAACACCGGGGAGCTGTTTTTT. This codes for CASRAGNTGELFF.

In this sample, this clonotype turned up a few times. V usage is TRBV14 and J usage is TRBJ1-2; D remains ambiguous. CDR3 length: 14 residues. V was clipped by 4 bases and J by 4 bases, with 13 bases between them. In germline, CDR1 is SGHDN, CDR2 FVKESK. In DNA form, the CDR3 reads TGTGCCAGCAGCCCCATTTCGCGTGGCTATGGCTACACCTTC. Translated, it gives CASSPISRGYGYTF.

The CDR3 is CSVESRARNNEQFF. The CDR3, as DNA: TGCAGCGTTGAAAGCAGGGCCCGGAACAATGAGCAGTTCTTC. V and J are TRBV29-1 and TRBJ2-1, with D maybe TRBD1 (5 bases). Germline loops: CDR1 SQVTM, CDR2 ANQGSEA. Deletions cut 2 bases from V and 5 bases from J, with 13 bases between. The CDR3 loop spans 14 amino acids.

V usage is TRBV11-2 and J usage is TRBJ1-2; D unclear. Trimming removed 1 base from V and 0 bases from J, with 12 bases in between. The CDR3 has 16 residues. Germline CDR1 and CDR2: SGHAT and FQNNGV. CDR3 nucleotides: TGTGCCAGCAGCTTAGTTCCGGGCATAGCTAACTATGGCTACACCTTC. Encoded protein: CASSLVPGIANYGYTF.

This rearrangement joins TRBV11-2 to TRBJ1-1; 10 nucleotides agree with TRBD1. This CDR3 has 14 residues. CDR1 is SGHAT, CDR2 FQNNGV, per germline. Germline trimming cut 4 bases from V and 11 bases from J; bases unmatched to any gene: 10. CDR3: CASSSQPGTGDAFF. CDR3 nucleotides: TGTGCCAGCAGCTCACAACCCGGGACAGGGGACGCTTTCTTT.

This clonotype was detected only a few times. The rearrangement links TRBV25-1 to TRBJ2-7; D gene unclear. Per germline, CDR1 MGHDK and CDR2 SYGVNS. The CDR3 loop spans 12 amino acids. V was shortened by 9 bases and J by 3 bases, with 12 bases between the two germline ends. CDR3 DNA: TGTGCCAGTAAAGCAGGCGTCTACGAGCAGTACTTC. This translates into CASKAGVYEQYF.

This clonotype has a count of ten or more. J is TRBJ2-2 and V is TRBV27, with TRBD2 matching over 9 bases. J was trimmed by 7 bases and V by 1 base; bases with no gene match: 10. Germline V lookup: CDR1 MNHEY, CDR2 SMNVEV (reference sequence). The CDR3 loop spans 17 amino acids. The CDR3 DNA reads as TGTGCCAGCAGTTTATTCCGGGGTAGCGGGAGAATCGGGGAGCTGTTTTTT. Its protein product is CASSLFRGSGRIGELFF.

This clonotype has more than one count but fewer than ten. V and J are TRBV20-1 and TRBJ2-1; 11 positions match TRBD1. This CDR3 region has 15 residues. Germline lookup yields CDR1 DFQATT and CDR2 SNEGSKA (reference sequence). V lost 0 bases, J lost 7 bases, and 5 bases stayed unmatched. CDR3: CSARDGDRGRNEQFF. The CDR3, as DNA: TGCAGTGCTAGAGATGGGGACAGGGGGAGGAATGAGCAGTTCTTC.

The sample holds a few counts of this clonotype. The rearrangement uses TRBV20-1 and TRBJ2-1; 8 bases map to TRBD2. CDR1 DFQATT and CDR2 SNEGSKA come from the germline V gene (reference sequence). The CDR3 extends over 14 amino acids. The V gene end was trimmed by 5 bases and the J gene end by 4 bases; junction bases not matched to a gene: 7. The chain's CDR3 is CSAQTTSAYNEQFF. CDR3 sequence (DNA): TGCAGTGCTCAAACGACTAGCGCGTACAATGAGCAGTTCTTC.

This clonotype was counted at least ten times. This chain uses TRBV20-1 with TRBJ2-7; no clear D. V gave up 3 bases and J gave up 4 bases, with 7 bases separating them. CDR3 length: 11 amino acids. Germline V gene lookup returns CDR1 DFQATT and CDR2 SNEGSKA (reference sequence). CDR3 nucleotide sequence: TGCAGTGCTAGTGCTAATTACGAGCAGTACTTC. Protein: CSASANYEQYF.

The chain joins TRBV4-3 to TRBJ1-2; no definite D call. Germline V gives CDR1 LGHNA, CDR2 YSLEER. V lost 0 bases and J 8 bases, leaving 10 bases between the germline ends. The CDR3 extends over 13 amino acids. CDR3 sequence: CASSQDSGRGYTF. The CDR3 region has the DNA TGCGCCAGCAGCCAAGATTCTGGGAGGGGCTACACCTTC.